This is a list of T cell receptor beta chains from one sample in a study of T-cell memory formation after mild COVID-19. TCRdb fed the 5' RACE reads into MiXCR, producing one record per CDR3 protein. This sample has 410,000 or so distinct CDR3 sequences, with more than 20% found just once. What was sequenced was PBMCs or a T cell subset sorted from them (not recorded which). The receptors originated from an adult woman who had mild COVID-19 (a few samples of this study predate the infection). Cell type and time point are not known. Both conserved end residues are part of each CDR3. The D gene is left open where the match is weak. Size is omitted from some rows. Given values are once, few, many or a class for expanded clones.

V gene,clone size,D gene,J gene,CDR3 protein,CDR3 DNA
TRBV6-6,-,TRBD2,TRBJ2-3,CASSQGLAGTTQYF,TGTGCCAGCAGTCAAGGACTAGCGGGGACCACGCAGTATTTT
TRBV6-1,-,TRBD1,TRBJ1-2,CASSPRDRVNYGYTF,TGTGCCAGCAGTCCGCGGGACAGGGTTAACTATGGCTACACCTTC
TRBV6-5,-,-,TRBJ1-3,CASSIARGTSGNTIYF,TGTGCCAGCAGTATCGCGCGGGGCACCTCTGGAAACACCATATATTTT
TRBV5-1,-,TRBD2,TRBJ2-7,CASSLVSSGAYEQYF,TGCGCCAGCAGCCTAGTCTCTAGCGGGGCCTACGAGCAGTACTTC
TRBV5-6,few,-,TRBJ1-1,CASSFFGGMNTEAFF,TGTGCCAGCAGTTTTTTCGGGGGCATGAACACTGAAGCTTTCTTT
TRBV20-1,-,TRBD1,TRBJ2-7,CSARGRGQGEREQYF,TGCAGTGCTAGAGGTCGGGGACAGGGCGAGCGCGAGCAGTACTTC
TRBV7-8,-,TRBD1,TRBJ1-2,CASSLDTGVSYGYTF,TGTGCCAGCAGCTTAGACACAGGGGTTAGCTATGGCTACACCTTC
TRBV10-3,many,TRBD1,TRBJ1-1,CAISESTGTGGAFF,TGTGCCATCAGTGAGTCAACAGGAACAGGGGGGGCTTTCTTT
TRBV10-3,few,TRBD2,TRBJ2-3,CAISATSGSTDTQYF,TGTGCCATCAGTGCTACTAGCGGGAGTACAGATACGCAGTATTTT
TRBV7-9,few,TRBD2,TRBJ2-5,CASSSWGAGGKAQETQYF,TGTGCCAGCAGCTCGTGGGGTGCGGGAGGAAAGGCTCAAGAGACCCAGTACTTC
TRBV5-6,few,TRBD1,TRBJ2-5,CASSLEGLGQGVAETQYF,TGTGCCAGCAGCTTGGAGGGTTTGGGACAGGGGGTTGCGGAGACCCAGTACTTC
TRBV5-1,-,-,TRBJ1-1,CASSLLGDSTEAFF,TGCGCCAGCAGCCTCCTTGGGGATAGCACTGAAGCTTTCTTT
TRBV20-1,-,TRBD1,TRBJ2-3,CSASRDTGDFTDTQYF,TGCAGTGCCTCTCGCGACACAGGGGATTTTACAGATACGCAGTATTTT
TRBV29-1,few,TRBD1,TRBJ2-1,CSVTAGGSSYNEQFF,TGCAGCGTTACGGCAGGGGGCAGCTCCTACAATGAGCAGTTCTTC
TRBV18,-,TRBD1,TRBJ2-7,CASSSNGQGVGEQYF,TGTGCCAGCTCATCCAACGGACAGGGGGTCGGCGAGCAGTACTTC
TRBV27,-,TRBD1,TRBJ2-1,CASSHDRGYTYNEQFF,TGTGCCAGCAGTCACGACAGGGGGTACACCTACAATGAGCAGTTCTTC
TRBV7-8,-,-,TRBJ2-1,CASTFDSNNEQFF,TGTGCCAGCACGTTCGACAGTAACAATGAGCAGTTCTTC
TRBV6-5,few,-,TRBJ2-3,CASSFSTGARGDTQYF,TGTGCCAGCAGTTTTTCCACAGGAGCGCGAGGAGATACGCAGTATTTT
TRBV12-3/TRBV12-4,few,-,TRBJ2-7,CASSLSFQGRQQYF,TGTGCCAGCAGTTTAAGCTTCCAGGGGAGGCAGCAGTACTTC
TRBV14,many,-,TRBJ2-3,CASSQGDFGTDTQYF,TGTGCCAGCAGCCAAGGGGACTTCGGCACAGATACGCAGTATTTT
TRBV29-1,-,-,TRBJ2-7,CSVEVAGNYEQYF,TGCAGCGTTGAAGTAGCCGGTAACTACGAGCAGTACTTC
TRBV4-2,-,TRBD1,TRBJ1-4,CASSQDRDRGRGELFF,TGTGCCAGCAGCCAAGATCGTGACAGGGGAAGAGGGGAACTGTTTTTT
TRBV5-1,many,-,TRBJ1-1,CASSPAAMNTEAFF,TGCGCCAGCAGCCCGGCAGCCATGAACACTGAAGCTTTCTTT
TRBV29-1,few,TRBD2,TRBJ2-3,CSVQTTSLAMRAAQYF,TGCAGCGTGCAAACGACTAGCTTGGCGATGAGGGCTGCGCAGTATTTT
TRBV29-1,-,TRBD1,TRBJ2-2,CSVEGFDRENTGELFF,TGCAGCGTTGAAGGTTTCGACAGGGAGAACACCGGGGAGCTGTTTTTT
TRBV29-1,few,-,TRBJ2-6,CSGSFSGANVLTF,TGCAGCGGGAGTTTCTCTGGGGCCAACGTCCTGACTTTC
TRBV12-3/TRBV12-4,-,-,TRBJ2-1,CASRPGTTVYNEQFF,TGTGCCAGCAGACCCGGGACCACGGTCTACAATGAGCAGTTCTTC
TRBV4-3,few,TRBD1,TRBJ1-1,CASSQSVHPGQGSGTEAFF,TGCGCCAGCAGCCAATCAGTCCACCCGGGACAGGGATCCGGCACTGAAGCTTTCTTT
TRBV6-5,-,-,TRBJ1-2,CASSYSDTLGYGYTF,TGTGCCAGCAGTTACTCGGACACCCTTGGGTATGGCTACACCTTC
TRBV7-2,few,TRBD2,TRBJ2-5,CASSPRGIRLAGISETQYF,TGTGCCAGCAGCCCGAGGGGCATTCGACTAGCGGGAATATCAGAGACCCAGTACTTC
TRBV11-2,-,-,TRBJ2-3,CASSLVLGIRTDTQYF,TGTGCCAGCAGCTTAGTCCTTGGGATCCGCACAGATACGCAGTATTTT
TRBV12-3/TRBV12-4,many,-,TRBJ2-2,CASSRGGELFF,TGTGCCAGCAGCCGAGGGGGGGAGCTGTTTTTT
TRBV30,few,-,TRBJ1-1,CAWRFPTGNAFF,TGTGCCTGGAGGTTTCCGACGGGCAATGCTTTCTTT
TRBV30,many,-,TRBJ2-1,CAWSVLRRTNNEQFF,TGTGCCTGGAGTGTACTCAGGCGCACGAACAATGAGCAGTTCTTC
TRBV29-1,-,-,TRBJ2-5,CSGNWGYDFVGETQYF,TGCAGCGGAAATTGGGGGTATGACTTCGTGGGAGAGACCCAGTACTTC
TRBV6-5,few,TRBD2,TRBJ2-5,CASSEGLAGSGRTQYF,TGTGCCAGCAGTGAGGGACTAGCGGGAAGTGGAAGGACCCAGTACTTC
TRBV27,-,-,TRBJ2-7,CASSVGPTTYEQYF,TGTGCCAGCAGTGTGGGACCGACGACCTACGAGCAGTACTTC
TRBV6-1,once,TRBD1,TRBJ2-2,CASSEGGLWNTGELFF,TGTGCCAGCAGCGAAGGGGGCCTGTGGAACACCGGGGAGCTGTTTTTT